This TCR beta chain was sequenced for a study of blood T cell repertoires in COVID-19 (dated by TCRdb to the early 2020s). A note on the overall study: Samples from collaborators originated in the United States, Italy and Spain and spanned both the acute and convalescent phases of COVID-19. Nearly every sample came with metadata listing a de-identified subject ID, COVID-19 status, age in years and sex. The material from the prospective study consisted of cDNA or gDNA derived from T cells, B-cell-depleted T cells, or PBMCs. Deeply sampled blood TCRbeta repertoires from subjects exposed to, actively infected with, or recovered from COVID-19 were included in the dataset. Samples were obtained from the ongoing ImmuneRACE study (first 160 participants) and from roughly 1,300 subjects provided by 6 global collaborators. Where HLA class I and class II types were available, the types were taken from metadata supplied by the sample provider, not from assay-based typing. A freely available public database, intended as a resource for researchers studying the immune response to SARS-CoV-2, is where the repertoires were released. Study-wide conclusions, independent of this receptor: How much clinical and demographic metadata was included differed by source and by participant, and the metadata was provided uncurated.

Each collaborating institution followed its own protocols to collect whole blood in K2EDTA tubes. For TCRbeta analysis, collaborators shipped samples in one of three forms: frozen whole blood, isolated PBMCs, or DNA extracted from either of those sample types. The immunoSEQ Assay, a bias-controlled multiplex PCR, was used to amplify TCRbeta CDR3 regions from genomic DNA. Per the authors' processing: Within the assay, amplification of reference gene primers was used to estimate how many nucleated cells each sample contained. To quantify the absolute abundance of each unique TCRbeta CDR3 rearrangement, sequence reads were collapsed and filtered. For each sample, productive Simpson clonality was calculated as the square root of Simpson's diversity index over productive rearrangements. TCRdb's version of the immuneACCESS table is confined to in-frame rearrangements and falls short of the full clone set. An unresolved V gene accounts for under half of the shortfall where checked; the remainder is of unknown origin. V and J calls and clone size come straight from that table; D and trimming were deduced from the DNA. The sample table contains tens of thousands of clones; only one count was recorded for 90% of them. The ten largest account for about 5% of the sample.

As concerns this clone: It has no known antigen specificity. No qualities accompany the bases; no much larger clone lies one base away.

Relative to germline, V is missing 5 bases and J is missing 4 bases, with 7 bases of the junction outside any gene match. CDR1 SEHNR and CDR2 FQNEAQ were looked up in the germline V gene (reference sequence). The CDR3 numbers 14 residues from cysteine through phenylalanine. Just the 42-base CDR3 DNA is kept, in frame starting at base 1. The chain was built from TRBV7-9 and TRBJ1-2, with TRBD1 identical over 7 junction bases. The sequenced sample consisted of peripheral blood. The sequence was obtained from a middle-aged man with acute or convalescent COVID-19. In nucleotide form, the sequence is TGTGCCAGCAGCCCCCGGGACAGTATCTATGGCTACACCTTC. Translated, this is CASSPRDSIYGYTF.